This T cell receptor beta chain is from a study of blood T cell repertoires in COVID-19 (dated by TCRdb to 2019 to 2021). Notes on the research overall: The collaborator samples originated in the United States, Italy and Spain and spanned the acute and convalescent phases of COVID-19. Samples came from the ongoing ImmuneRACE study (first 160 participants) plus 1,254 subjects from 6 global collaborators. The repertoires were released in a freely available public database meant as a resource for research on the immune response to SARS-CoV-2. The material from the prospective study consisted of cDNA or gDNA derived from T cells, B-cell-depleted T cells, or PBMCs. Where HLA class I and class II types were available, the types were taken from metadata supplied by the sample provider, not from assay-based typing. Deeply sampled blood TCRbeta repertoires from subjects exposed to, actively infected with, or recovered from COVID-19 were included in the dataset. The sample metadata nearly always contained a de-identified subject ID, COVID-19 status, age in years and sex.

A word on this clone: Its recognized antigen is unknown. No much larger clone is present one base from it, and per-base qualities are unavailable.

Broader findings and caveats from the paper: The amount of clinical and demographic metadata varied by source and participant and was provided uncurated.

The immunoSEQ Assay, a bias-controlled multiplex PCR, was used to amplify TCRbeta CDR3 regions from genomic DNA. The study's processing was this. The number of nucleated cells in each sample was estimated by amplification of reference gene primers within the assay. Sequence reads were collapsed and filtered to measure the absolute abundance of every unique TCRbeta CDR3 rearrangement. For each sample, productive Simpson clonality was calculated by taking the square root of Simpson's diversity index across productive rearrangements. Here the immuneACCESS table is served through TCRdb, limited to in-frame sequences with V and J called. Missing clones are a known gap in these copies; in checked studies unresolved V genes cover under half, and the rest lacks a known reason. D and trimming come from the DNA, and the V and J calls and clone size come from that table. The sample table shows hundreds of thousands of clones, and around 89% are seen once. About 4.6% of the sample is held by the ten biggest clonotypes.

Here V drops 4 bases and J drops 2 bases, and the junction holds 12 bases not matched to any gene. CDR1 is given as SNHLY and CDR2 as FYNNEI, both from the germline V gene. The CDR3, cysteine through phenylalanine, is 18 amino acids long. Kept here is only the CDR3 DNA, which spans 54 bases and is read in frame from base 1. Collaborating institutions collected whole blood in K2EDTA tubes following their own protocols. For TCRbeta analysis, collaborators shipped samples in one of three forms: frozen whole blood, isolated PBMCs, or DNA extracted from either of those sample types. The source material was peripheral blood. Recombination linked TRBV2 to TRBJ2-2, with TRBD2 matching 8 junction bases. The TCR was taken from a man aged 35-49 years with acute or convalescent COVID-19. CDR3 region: CASSGGVAGLRNTGELFF. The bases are TGTGCCAGCAGTGGGGGTGTAGCGGGGTTACGAAACACCGGGGAGCTGTTTTTT. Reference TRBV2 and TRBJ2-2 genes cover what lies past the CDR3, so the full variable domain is EPEVTQTPSHQVTQMGQEVILRCVPISNHLYFYWYRQILGQKVEFLVSFYNNEISEKSEIFDDQFSVERPDGSNFTLKIRSTKLEDSAMYFCASSGGVAGLRNTGELFFGEGSRLTVL.